Listed below are T cell receptor beta chains from one sample, sequenced in a study of T-cell memory formation after mild COVID-19. TCRdb re-analysed the 5' RACE reads in MiXCR, keeping a single row per CDR3 protein. The table has around 160,000 distinct CDR3 sequences, around a tenth seen once. Sequencing used PBMCs or a T cell subset sorted from them (not recorded which). These receptors were collected from a man younger than 35 who had mild COVID-19 (a few samples of this study predate the infection). Cell type and time point are not known. Both conserved end residues are trimmed from each CDR3. The D gene is left open where the match is weak. Not every row has a clone size; where given, it reads once, few, many or a size class.

TRBV6-5	few	NA	ASSKSVGFNEQF
TRBV6-5	few	NA	ATGGGSPLH
TRBV6-2/TRBV6-3	NA	NA	ASSYPGRATDTQY
TRBV29-1	NA	NA	SVVLTWLNTEAF
TRBV29-1	few	NA	SAGDTQY
TRBV5-1	few	NA	ASSRFDRSSGNTIY
TRBV5-1	NA	NA	ASRSGTEQETQY
TRBV9	NA	NA	ASRSRGAGYNEQF
TRBV6-5	NA	TRBD1	ASSRQGKGELF
TRBV12-3/TRBV12-4	few	NA	ASQKFAHQMETQY